This entry lists 16 T cell receptor beta chains sequenced from one sample in a study of spatial heterogeneity in lung cancer. Study-level findings and limits: How many expanded intratumoral alpha and beta TCRs were present tracked the tumor mutation count, which was a count of nonsynonymous mutations.

The time point was: sample taken at primary tumor resection. For these receptors, no antigen is known. TCRdb passed the 5' RACE reads through MiXCR, listing each CDR3 protein once. In the table there are fewer than 11,000 distinct CDR3 sequences, 7% to 9% of which are singletons. The starting material was lung tumor tissue, obtained at surgery. Every receptor here comes from a male donor with early-stage non-small cell lung cancer.

This clonotype appeared many times. V and J are TRBV7-3 and TRBJ2-3; 13 bases map to TRBD2. Germline CDR1 SGHTA, CDR2 FQGTGA. The V gene end was trimmed by 4 bases and the J gene end by 2 bases; junction bases not matched to a gene: 6. This CDR3 has 17 amino acids. The CDR3 sequence: CASSSRLAGGLTDTQYF. The DNA of the CDR3 is TGTGCCAGCAGCTCGCGACTAGCGGGAGGACTCACAGATACGCAGTATTTT.

This clonotype was recorded at least ten times. The chain has TRBV24-1 and TRBJ2-2, with 7 positions matching TRBD1. The ends lost 3 bases at V and 4 bases at J; junction bases unmatched: 10. This CDR3 region has 17 residues. Germline V lookup: CDR1 KGHDR, CDR2 SFDVKD. The CDR3 sequence: CATSDPTGTVPTGELFF. The CDR3 nucleotides are TGTGCCACCAGTGATCCCACCGGGACAGTTCCCACCGGGGAGCTGTTTTTT.

Relative to its sample, this clonotype is medium-sized. The rearrangement links TRBV15 to TRBJ2-1, with TRBD2 matching 12 bases. The CDR3 loop spans 16 amino acids. V lost 4 bases, J lost 7 bases, and 8 bases stayed unmatched. Germline assignment: CDR1 LNHNV and CDR2 YYDKDF (reference sequence). The CDR3 DNA reads as TGTGCCACCAGCACTTTTCTAGCGGGAGGGTATAATGAGCAGTTCTTC. Translating it yields CATSTFLAGGYNEQFF.

There are many counts of this clonotype. The rearrangement uses TRBV4-1 and TRBJ2-1; the match to TRBD2 covers 11 bases. CDR1 is MGHRA, CDR2 YSYEKL, per germline. V dropped 3 bases and J dropped 8; count of bases not matched to a gene: 6. This CDR3 is 15 amino acids long. CDR3: CASSQPSGGKYEQFF. The CDR3 nucleotides read TGCGCCAGCAGCCAGCCTAGCGGGGGGAAGTATGAGCAGTTCTTC.

In its sample, this clonotype was seen many times. The chain combines TRBV6-1 with TRBJ2-2, with TRBD2 matching over 7 bases. The ends lost 6 bases at V and 2 bases at J; junction bases unmatched: 6. Germline assignment: CDR1 MNHNS and CDR2 SASEGT. The CDR3 is 15 residues long. CDR3 in amino acids: CASRPSGINTGELFF. The CDR3 DNA reads TGTGCCAGCAGACCAAGCGGGATTAACACCGGGGAGCTGTTTTTT.

In its sample, this clonotype is medium-sized (0.01 to 0.1%). The genes are TRBV5-4 and TRBJ2-1; TRBD1 might be the D (6 bases). V lost 4 bases, J lost 2 bases, and 10 bases lay in between. This CDR3 is 14 amino acids long. Germline V gene data show CDR1 as SGHNT and CDR2 as YYREEE (reference sequence). The CDR3: CASSTGQTYNEQFF. The DNA of the CDR3 is TGTGCCAGCAGCACTGGACAGACCTACAATGAGCAGTTCTTC.

This clonotype was seen at least ten times. The V gene is TRBV6-2 or TRBV6-3, the J gene TRBJ1-5; the match to TRBD1 covers 7 bases. The CDR3 is 15 residues long. Per germline, CDR1 MNHEY and CDR2 SVGEGT. The V and J ends lost 4 bases and 3 bases, in that order; junction bases with no gene match: 6. CDR3 loop: CASSSPTGLNQPQHF. The CDR3 nucleotides are TGTGCCAGCAGTTCTCCGACAGGGCTCAATCAGCCCCAGCATTTT.

Note on this clonotype: This could be a read error, since a much larger clone is one nucleotide away. Likely a read error: the CDR3 ends without its conserved phenylalanine or tryptophan. The chain carries TRBV28 and TRBJ2-3, with 12 bases identical to TRBD2. V was clipped by 6 bases and J by 9 bases; unmatched bases: 10. CDR3 length equals 15 residues. Germline-derived CDR1 and CDR2 are MDHEN and SYDVKM. CDR3: CASSRRLAGVATQYS. In DNA form, the CDR3 reads TGTGCCAGCAGCCGACGACTAGCGGGAGTCGCCACGCAGTATTCT.

This clonotype was recorded many times. The V gene is TRBV7-2, the J gene TRBJ1-1; 7 positions agree with TRBD1. Germline CDR1 and CDR2: SGHTA and FQGNSA. This CDR3 has 14 amino acids. V lost 1 base, J lost 8 bases, and 7 bases stayed unmatched. CDR3 DNA: TGTGCCAGCAGCTTAGTAGGGGGCGAGAAAGAAGCTTTCTTT. Protein sequence: CASSLVGGEKEAFF.

In its sample, this clonotype was seen many times. The DNA of the CDR3 is TGCAGTGCCGGCGGAAAGGCGAACGAGCAGTACTTC. This sequence encodes CSAGGKANEQYF. V usage is TRBV20-1 and J usage is TRBJ2-7; D not certain. The CDR3 loop spans 12 amino acids. The germline CDR1 and CDR2 sequences are DFQATT and SNEGSKA (reference sequence). The germline V and J ends were trimmed by 6 bases and 5 bases, with 14 bases remaining between them.

The CDR3, as DNA: TGCGCCAGCAGCCAAGATGAATCTAGCGGGGGACGCACAGATACGCAGTATTTT. Translating gives CASSQDESSGGRTDTQYF. This sequence joins TRBV4-3 and TRBJ2-3; the match to TRBD2 covers 10 bases. The CDR3 is 18 amino acids. CDR1 is LGHNA, CDR2 YSLEER, per germline. V was clipped by 0 bases and J by 1 base; unmatched bases: 7.

This clonotype was seen ten or more times. The CDR3 sequence is CASSLSGRLHEQFF. CDR3 sequence (DNA): TGTGCCAGCAGCTTAAGCGGGAGATTACATGAGCAGTTCTTC. The chain combines TRBV7-9 with TRBJ2-1; 8 positions agree with TRBD2. Germline V gene sequence: CDR1 SEHNR, CDR2 FQNEAQ (reference sequence). This CDR3 is built from 14 residues. J lost 8 bases, V lost 2 bases, and 5 bases had no gene match.

This clonotype is labeled as medium-sized. V and J are TRBV27 and TRBJ2-7; possible D gene TRBD1, 6 bases. The germline V gene encodes CDR1 MNHEY and CDR2 SMNVEV (reference sequence). Trimming stripped 4 bases from V and 3 bases from J, with 10 bases between. There are 13 residues in the CDR3. In nucleotides, the CDR3 is TGTGCCAGCAGTTACCTACAGGGCTACGAGCAGTACTTC. Amino acids: CASSYLQGYEQYF.

This clonotype was detected ten times or more. The chain carries TRBV11-3 and TRBJ2-2, with 8 bases matching TRBD1. Per the germline V gene, CDR1 is SGHNT and CDR2 is YENEEA. The CDR3 has 14 residues. Unmatched junction bases numbered 6, after V lost 5 bases and J lost 7 bases. The CDR3 nucleotides read TGTGCCAGCAGCCGGACAGGGCAGGACGGGGAGCTGTTTTTT. It encodes CASSRTGQDGELFF.

This clonotype appeared many times. V gene TRBV20-1 combines with J gene TRBJ2-5, with D unclear. Germline CDR1 is DFQATT and CDR2 is SNEGSKA (reference sequence). The CDR3 is 11 amino acids. The V and J ends lost 0 bases and 5 bases respectively, with 4 bases between them. In DNA, the CDR3 is TGCAGTGCTAGAGATAGGGAGACCCAGTACTTC. It specifies CSARDRETQYF.

The sample holds a few counts of this clonotype. V and J are TRBV20-1 and TRBJ1-4; D not certain. Trimming took 1 base from V and 8 from J, leaving 11 bases between them. The CDR3 covers 13 residues. Germline loops: CDR1 DFQATT, CDR2 SNEGSKA (reference sequence). Here the CDR3 reads CSARAGFREKLFF. CDR3 nucleotides: TGCAGTGCTAGAGCGGGTTTTCGGGAAAAACTGTTTTTT.